The rows below give T cell receptor beta chains drawn from one sample of a study of cytomegalovirus exposure and HLA in healthy donors. TCRdb's table, derived via immunoSEQ multiplex PCR, lists solely in-frame clones and lacks some. The repertoire holds under 200,000 clones, with roughly 80% as singletons. Specimen: PBMCs. Every receptor here comes from a man in his late teens or twenties in good health and CMV-seronegative. CDR3s include the opening cysteine and the closing phenylalanine or tryptophan. D genes are given only for firm matches.

v_gene: TRBV7-9
d_gene: .
CDR3aa: CASSSEGEQFF

v_gene: TRBV11-2
d_gene: TRBD2
CDR3aa: CASSLAAGAYEQYF

v_gene: TRBV5-1
d_gene: TRBD2
CDR3aa: CASSLPSGLAETYEQYF

v_gene: TRBV5-4
d_gene: TRBD2
CDR3aa: CASSLEGLAGEETQYF

v_gene: TRBV28
d_gene: .
CDR3aa: CATRPPSGYEQFF

v_gene: TRBV2
d_gene: TRBD2
CDR3aa: CASKTSEETQYF

v_gene: TRBV7-2
d_gene: .
CDR3aa: CASGAGQETQYF

v_gene: TRBV5-1
d_gene: .
CDR3aa: CASSLVGVSHTEAFF

v_gene: TRBV9
d_gene: .
CDR3aa: CASSGLTSEGTDTQYF

v_gene: TRBV7-2
d_gene: .
CDR3aa: CASSLFSSSDSGELFF

v_gene: TRBV5-6
d_gene: TRBD2
CDR3aa: CASSLGLAGVSTYEQYF

v_gene: TRBV7-9
d_gene: TRBD2
CDR3aa: CASSFTSGSLYEQYF

v_gene: TRBV27
d_gene: TRBD2
CDR3aa: CASSWEGPVNEQYF

v_gene: TRBV27
d_gene: .
CDR3aa: CASSVSLGLSYEQYF

v_gene: TRBV7-2
d_gene: .
CDR3aa: CASSHVPEKLFF

v_gene: TRBV10-3
d_gene: .
CDR3aa: CAISDQFPDTQYF

v_gene: TRBV20-1
d_gene: .
CDR3aa: CSAPFNEKLFF

v_gene: TRBV30
d_gene: TRBD2
CDR3aa: CAWSVGRSSGSYEQYF

v_gene: TRBV10-2
d_gene: .
CDR3aa: CASRPSPSDATDTQYF

v_gene: TRBV7-9
d_gene: TRBD2
CDR3aa: CASSSGLAGSETQYF

v_gene: TRBV7-8
d_gene: .
CDR3aa: CASSTRTGFNSPLHF

v_gene: TRBV7-2
d_gene: .
CDR3aa: CASSLAHSMNTEAFF

v_gene: TRBV5-4
d_gene: .
CDR3aa: CASSFSSSNEQFF

v_gene: TRBV5-1
d_gene: .
CDR3aa: CASSLELDTEAFF

v_gene: TRBV4-3
d_gene: .
CDR3aa: CASSQENGRTQYF

v_gene: TRBV2
d_gene: .
CDR3aa: CASSYSTEAFF

v_gene: TRBV27
d_gene: TRBD2
CDR3aa: CASSFSSGRSTDTQYF

v_gene: TRBV4-1
d_gene: TRBD1
CDR3aa: CASSQDFGTGITGELFF

v_gene: TRBV30
d_gene: TRBD2
CDR3aa: CAWSAPGLAGVRNTGELFF

v_gene: TRBV14
d_gene: TRBD2
CDR3aa: CASSQGLAGYSYEQYF

v_gene: TRBV5-1
d_gene: TRBD1
CDR3aa: CASSPGGGETDTQYF

v_gene: TRBV19
d_gene: .
CDR3aa: CASSGRVSGANVLTF

v_gene: TRBV27
d_gene: TRBD1
CDR3aa: CASSLGQGDYEQYF

v_gene: TRBV7-9
d_gene: .
CDR3aa: CASSLGQDEQFF

v_gene: TRBV6-5
d_gene: TRBD1
CDR3aa: CASSYSRGQGGTEAFF

v_gene: TRBV6-5
d_gene: TRBD2
CDR3aa: CASSPAGDKQFF

v_gene: TRBV7-2
d_gene: TRBD2
CDR3aa: CASVEWREGRYEQYF

v_gene: TRBV6-6
d_gene: .
CDR3aa: CASSDGGDLGYGYTF

v_gene: TRBV6-6
d_gene: TRBD1
CDR3aa: CASSYSGTGRGYTF

v_gene: TRBV11-3
d_gene: .
CDR3aa: CASSPRGVEQFF

v_gene: TRBV5-6
d_gene: TRBD1
CDR3aa: CASSQVGGHYGYTF

v_gene: TRBV7-8
d_gene: .
CDR3aa: CASSSGRAQGYF

v_gene: TRBV9
d_gene: .
CDR3aa: CASSVVPNQPQHF

v_gene: TRBV4-3
d_gene: .
CDR3aa: CASSQDGSSYNEQFF

v_gene: TRBV19
d_gene: .
CDR3aa: CASSPTPGSGNTIYF

v_gene: TRBV10-1
d_gene: .
CDR3aa: CASSRKGATDTQYF

v_gene: TRBV27
d_gene: TRBD1
CDR3aa: CASSSTGGGQPQHF

v_gene: TRBV9
d_gene: .
CDR3aa: CASSVQGGQPQHF

v_gene: TRBV27
d_gene: TRBD2
CDR3aa: CATLGSGREDTQYF

v_gene: TRBV2
d_gene: TRBD2
CDR3aa: CASSDWTSGRHTQYF

v_gene: TRBV10-2
d_gene: TRBD2
CDR3aa: CASLLGTSGSNEQFF

v_gene: TRBV6-4
d_gene: .
CDR3aa: CASSLDMNTEAFF

v_gene: TRBV2
d_gene: .
CDR3aa: CATSTEGLGNTEAFF

v_gene: TRBV28
d_gene: TRBD1
CDR3aa: CASSFRGNYGYTF

v_gene: TRBV12-5
d_gene: TRBD2
CDR3aa: CASGAPGLAAQETQYF

v_gene: TRBV19
d_gene: .
CDR3aa: CASSSWWQGQETQYF

v_gene: TRBV7-6
d_gene: .
CDR3aa: CASSLIVISDTQYF

v_gene: TRBV6-5
d_gene: .
CDR3aa: CASSYETDSYEQYF